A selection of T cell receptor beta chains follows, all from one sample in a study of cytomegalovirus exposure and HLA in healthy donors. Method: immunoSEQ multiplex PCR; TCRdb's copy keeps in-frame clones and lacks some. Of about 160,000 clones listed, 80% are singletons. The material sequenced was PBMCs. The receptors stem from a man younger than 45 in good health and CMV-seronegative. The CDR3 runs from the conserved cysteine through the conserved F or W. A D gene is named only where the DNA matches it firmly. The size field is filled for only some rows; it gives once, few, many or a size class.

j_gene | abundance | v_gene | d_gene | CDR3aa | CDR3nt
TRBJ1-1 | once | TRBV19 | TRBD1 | CASRPGQRGSGAFF | TGTGCCAGTAGACCGGGACAGCGGGGGAGTGGGGCTTTCTTT
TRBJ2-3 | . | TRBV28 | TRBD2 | CASSLAASGIVDTQYF | TGTGCCAGCAGTTTAGCCGCTAGCGGGATAGTAGATACGCAGTATTTT
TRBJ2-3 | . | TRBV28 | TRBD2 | CASSLGGAGGPDTQYF | TGTGCCAGCAGTTTGGGGGGGGCGGGGGGCCCCGATACGCAGTATTTT
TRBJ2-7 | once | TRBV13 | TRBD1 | CASSESPGQGTYEQYF | TGTGCCAGCAGCGAATCACCGGGACAGGGGACCTACGAGCAGTACTTC
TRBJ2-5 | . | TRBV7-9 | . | CASSERELRETQYF | TGTGCCAGCAGCGAAAGGGAGCTACGTGAGACCCAGTACTTC
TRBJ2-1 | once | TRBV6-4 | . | CASSDAPWQGSYNEQFF | TGTGCCAGCAGTGACGCCCCTTGGCAGGGGTCCTACAATGAGCAGTTCTTC
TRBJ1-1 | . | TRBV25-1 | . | CASSARGRNTEAFF | TGTGCCAGCAGTGCCAGGGGTAGGAACACTGAAGCTTTCTTT
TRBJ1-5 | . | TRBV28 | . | CASSFSGNQPQHF | TGTGCCAGCAGTTTTTCAGGGAATCAGCCCCAGCATTTT
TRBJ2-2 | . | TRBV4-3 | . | CASSQVSLKDRSTGELFF | TGCGCCAGCAGCCAAGTGTCTTTGAAAGACAGATCCACCGGGGAGCTGTTTTTT
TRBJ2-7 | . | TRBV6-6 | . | CASSQNGGRLNEQYF | TGTGCCAGCAGCCAAAACGGGGGGCGCTTAAACGAGCAGTACTTC
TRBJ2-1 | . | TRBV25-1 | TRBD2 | CASSRGGAYNEQFF | TGTGCCAGCAGCCGGGGGGGCGCCTACAATGAGCAGTTCTTC
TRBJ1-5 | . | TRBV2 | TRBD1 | CASSEALGQVVVPQHF | TGTGCCAGCAGTGAAGCCCTGGGACAGGTGGTTGTGCCCCAGCATTTT
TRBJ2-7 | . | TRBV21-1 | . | CASSKLFGPSGIYEQYF | TGTGCCAGCAGCAAACTTTTTGGCCCCTCCGGGATCTACGAGCAGTACTTC
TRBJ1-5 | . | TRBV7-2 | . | CASSPPREYQPQHF | TGTGCCAGCAGCCCCCCGAGGGAGTATCAGCCCCAGCATTTT
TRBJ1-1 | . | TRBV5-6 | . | CASSGGGGRAFF | TGTGCCAGCAGCGGGGGGGGCGGCCGTGCTTTCTTT
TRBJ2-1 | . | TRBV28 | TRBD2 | CASSFSGLAGGAYNEQFF | TGTGCCAGCAGTTTCTCGGGACTAGCGGGGGGAGCCTACAATGAGCAGTTCTTC
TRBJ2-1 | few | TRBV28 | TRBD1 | CASSSGTGDEQFF | TGTGCCAGCAGTTCCGGGACAGGGGATGAGCAGTTCTTC
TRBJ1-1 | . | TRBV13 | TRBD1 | CASSLPGQGWTEAFF | TGTGCCAGCAGCTTACCTGGACAGGGATGGACTGAAGCTTTCTTT
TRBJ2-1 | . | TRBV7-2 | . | CASSYTGTSIYNEQFF | TGTGCCAGCAGCTACACCGGGACTTCTATCTACAATGAGCAGTTCTTC
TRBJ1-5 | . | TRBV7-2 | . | CASSYRGNQPQHF | TGTGCCAGCAGTTACCGGGGGAATCAGCCCCAGCATTTT
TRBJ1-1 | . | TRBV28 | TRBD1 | CASSTGQGALGAEAFF | TGTGCCAGCAGCACGGGACAGGGGGCTCTCGGGGCTGAAGCTTTCTTT
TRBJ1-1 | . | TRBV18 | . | CASSPFIGERDTEAFF | TGTGCCAGCTCACCATTCATCGGGGAGAGGGACACTGAAGCTTTCTTT
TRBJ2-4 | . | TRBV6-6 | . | CASSYSDSSKNIQYF | TGTGCCAGCAGTTACTCGGACAGTTCCAAAAACATTCAGTACTTC
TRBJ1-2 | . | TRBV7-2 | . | CASSSGVGIYGYTF | TGTGCCAGCAGCTCAGGTGTCGGGATCTATGGCTACACCTTC
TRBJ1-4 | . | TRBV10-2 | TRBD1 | CASRDRWNSTNEKLFF | TGCGCCAGCAGGGACAGGTGGAATTCAACTAATGAAAAACTGTTTTTT
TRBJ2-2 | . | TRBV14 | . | CASERRANTGELFF | TGTGCCAGCGAAAGGAGGGCGAACACCGGGGAGCTGTTTTTT
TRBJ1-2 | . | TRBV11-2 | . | CASSQTVARSSGYTF | TGTGCCAGCAGCCAAACGGTTGCTAGGTCTAGCGGCTACACCTTC
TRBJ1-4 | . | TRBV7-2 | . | CASSPSNEKLFF | TGTGCCAGCAGCCCCTCTAATGAAAAACTGTTTTTT
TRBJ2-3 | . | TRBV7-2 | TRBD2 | CASSLYASGPSDTQYF | TGTGCCAGCAGCTTATACGCTAGCGGACCCTCAGATACGCAGTATTTT
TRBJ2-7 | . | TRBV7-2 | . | CASSPDASSYEQYF | TGTGCCAGCAGTCCTGACGCTAGCTCCTACGAGCAGTACTTC
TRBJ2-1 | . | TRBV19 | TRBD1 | CASSIAPPGTGYNEQFF | TGTGCCAGTAGTATAGCCCCTCCCGGGACAGGCTACAATGAGCAGTTCTTC
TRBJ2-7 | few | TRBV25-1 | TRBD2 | CASSEEAGFHYEQYF | TGTGCCAGCAGTGAGGAAGCGGGGTTCCACTACGAGCAGTACTTC
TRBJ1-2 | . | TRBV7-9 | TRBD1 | CASSFPSGGAEGYTF | TGTGCCAGCAGCTTCCCCTCAGGGGGCGCGGAGGGCTACACCTTC
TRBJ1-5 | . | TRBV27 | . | CASRREGVNQPQHF | TGTGCCAGCCGGCGGGAGGGAGTCAATCAGCCCCAGCATTTT
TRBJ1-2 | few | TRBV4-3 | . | CASSHLPQGEDGYTF | TGCGCCAGCAGCCATCTCCCCCAGGGCGAAGATGGCTACACCTTC
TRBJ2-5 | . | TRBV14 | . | CASRSGVSFGKYQETQYF | TGTGCCAGCAGGTCCGGTGTGTCTTTCGGGAAGTACCAAGAGACCCAGTACTTC
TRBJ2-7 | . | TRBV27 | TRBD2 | CASSLRGRRSYEQYF | TGTGCCAGCAGTTTACGCGGGAGGAGATCCTACGAGCAGTACTTC
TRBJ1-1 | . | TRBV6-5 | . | CASSPTWATEAFF | TGTGCCAGCAGCCCTACATGGGCCACTGAAGCTTTCTTT
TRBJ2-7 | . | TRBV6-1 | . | CASSESRGFYEQYF | TGTGCCAGCAGTGAAAGCAGGGGTTTCTACGAGCAGTACTTC
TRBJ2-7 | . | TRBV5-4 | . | CASSLDPGGTYEQYF | TGTGCCAGCAGCTTGGACCCAGGGGGGACCTACGAGCAGTACTTC
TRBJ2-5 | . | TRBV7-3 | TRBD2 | CASSLTSGGGETQYF | TGTGCCAGCAGTTTAACTAGCGGGGGAGGGGAGACCCAGTACTTC
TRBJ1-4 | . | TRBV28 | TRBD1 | CASSLPGTVTDIVNEKLFF | TGTGCCAGCAGTTTACCTGGGACAGTAACTGATATAGTTAATGAAAAACTGTTTTTT